This T cell receptor (beta chain) appears in the sequencing data of a study of blood T cell repertoires in COVID-19. Study-level information: Sources were T cells, B-cell-depleted T cells, or PBMCs; the material itself was cDNA or gDNA.

Enrolled through a virtual design, the participants were between 18 and 89 years of age and came from 24 US areas. V lost 5 bases, J lost 5 bases, and 12 bases lay in between. This CDR3 has 13 residues. Germline V gives CDR1 MNHEY, CDR2 SVGEGT. In the original processing: Reference gene primer amplification yielded estimated nucleated cell counts. Assay: immunoSEQ multiplex PCR; the TCRdb copy retains only in-frame clones and omits some. V and J calls and clone size are those listed in that table; D and trimming were worked out from the DNA. The sample holds under 200,000 clones; 86% are singletons and the top ten take about 6%.

This TCR was recovered from a man aged 35 to 55 with acute COVID-19. V usage is TRBV6-2 or TRBV6-3 and J usage is TRBJ1-2; the D gene is possibly TRBD1 (5 bases). Sequencing was performed on PBMCs or T cells enriched from blood (not recorded which). CDR3 DNA: TGTGCCAGCAGTGTCGAGGGGAGGTATGGCTACACCTTC. It codes for CASSVEGRYGYTF.